This TCR beta chain appears in the sequencing data of a study of technical replicates of blood from a few donors. Clones were sequenced by immunoSEQ multiplex PCR, and TCRdb holds only the in-frame ones, with some missing. Among 65,000 to 90,000 clones listed, approximately 94% were seen once. This CDR3 has 15 residues. Germline loops: CDR1 LNHDA, CDR2 SQIVND (reference sequence). V was clipped by 7 bases and J by 4 bases; unmatched bases: 7. This chain joins TRBV19 and TRBJ1-5; the match to TRBD1 covers 10 bases. This receptor was taken from a human donor in good health. Sequenced input: T cells isolated from PBMCs. CDR3 sequence: CASTRTGGNNQPQHF. CDR3 coding DNA: TGTGCCAGTACCAGGACAGGGGGTAATAATCAGCCCCAGCATTTT.